This is a list of T cell receptor beta chains from one sample in a study of cytomegalovirus exposure and HLA in healthy donors. Assay used: immunoSEQ multiplex PCR; TCRdb lists only in-frame clones, some missing. Of over 150,000 clones listed, approximately 96% are singletons. Source material: PBMCs. The receptors stem from a woman aged 18-35 years in good health and CMV-seronegative. The CDR3 runs from the conserved cysteine through the conserved F or W. Each record gives: CDR3 protein, CDR3 DNA, V gene, J gene, CDR3 length, clone size, D gene. A D gene is named only where the DNA matches it firmly. Clone size appears in some rows only: once, few, many, or a class for an expanded clone.

CDR3 protein: CASSQAISDGYTF; CDR3 DNA: TGCGCCAGCAGCCAAGCTATTTCCGATGGCTACACCTTC; V gene: TRBV4-3; J gene: TRBJ1-2; CDR3 length: 13; clone size: .; D gene: .
CDR3 protein: CAWSGDRANTEAFF; CDR3 DNA: TGTGCCTGGAGTGGGGACAGGGCGAACACTGAAGCTTTCTTT; V gene: TRBV30; J gene: TRBJ1-1; CDR3 length: 14; clone size: .; D gene: TRBD1
CDR3 protein: CASSVGEPGELFF; CDR3 DNA: TGTGCCAGCAGCGTAGGTGAGCCCGGGGAGCTGTTTTTT; V gene: TRBV9; J gene: TRBJ2-2; CDR3 length: 13; clone size: .; D gene: .
CDR3 protein: CASTVEVAVSTDTQYF; CDR3 DNA: TGTGCCAGCACCGTAGAGGTGGCGGTAAGCACAGATACGCAGTATTTT; V gene: TRBV7-2; J gene: TRBJ2-3; CDR3 length: 16; clone size: .; D gene: .
CDR3 protein: CASSSGTSEQYF; CDR3 DNA: TGTGCCAGCAGCTCCGGGACATCTGAGCAGTACTTC; V gene: TRBV13; J gene: TRBJ2-7; CDR3 length: 12; clone size: .; D gene: .
CDR3 protein: CASSPWGGQPQHF; CDR3 DNA: TGTGCCAGCAGCCCATGGGGGGGTCAGCCCCAGCATTTT; V gene: TRBV7-3; J gene: TRBJ1-5; CDR3 length: 13; clone size: .; D gene: .
CDR3 protein: CASSVGQGVGDTQYF; CDR3 DNA: TGTGCCAGCAGCGTAGGACAGGGGGTTGGGGATACGCAGTATTTT; V gene: TRBV9; J gene: TRBJ2-3; CDR3 length: 15; clone size: .; D gene: TRBD1
CDR3 protein: CASKGANTGELFF; CDR3 DNA: TGTGCCAGCAAGGGGGCGAACACCGGGGAGCTGTTTTTT; V gene: TRBV25-1; J gene: TRBJ2-2; CDR3 length: 13; clone size: .; D gene: .
CDR3 protein: CASSLGSGGGTDTQYF; CDR3 DNA: TGTGCCAGCAGCCTCGGTTCGGGCGGGGGCACAGATACGCAGTATTTT; V gene: TRBV11-3; J gene: TRBJ2-3; CDR3 length: 16; clone size: .; D gene: .
CDR3 protein: CASSGTGSYEQYF; CDR3 DNA: TGTGCCAGTAGTGGGACAGGGTCCTACGAGCAGTACTTC; V gene: TRBV19; J gene: TRBJ2-7; CDR3 length: 13; clone size: .; D gene: TRBD1
CDR3 protein: CASSLTTYYGYTF; CDR3 DNA: TGTGCCAGCTCTCTAACTACCTACTATGGCTACACCTTC; V gene: TRBV2; J gene: TRBJ1-2; CDR3 length: 13; clone size: .; D gene: .
CDR3 protein: CASSIGTGYNQPQHF; CDR3 DNA: TGTGCCAGCAGCATTGGGACAGGCTACAATCAGCCCCAGCATTTT; V gene: TRBV7-9; J gene: TRBJ1-5; CDR3 length: 15; clone size: .; D gene: TRBD1
CDR3 protein: CASSPRVAIAYEQYF; CDR3 DNA: TGTGCCAGCAGCCCCAGGGTCGCCATCGCCTACGAGCAGTACTTC; V gene: TRBV6-1; J gene: TRBJ2-7; CDR3 length: 15; clone size: .; D gene: .
CDR3 protein: CASSIVNGELFF; CDR3 DNA: TGTGCCAGTAGTATAGTTAACGGGGAGCTGTTTTTT; V gene: TRBV19; J gene: TRBJ2-2; CDR3 length: 12; clone size: .; D gene: .
CDR3 protein: CASSFTGGTNEKLFF; CDR3 DNA: TGTGCCAGCAGCTTTACAGGGGGAACTAATGAAAAACTGTTTTTT; V gene: TRBV7-9; J gene: TRBJ1-4; CDR3 length: 15; clone size: .; D gene: TRBD1
CDR3 protein: CASSVRTTNTGELFF; CDR3 DNA: TGTGCCAGCAGCGTAAGGACAACGAACACCGGGGAGCTGTTTTTT; V gene: TRBV5-6; J gene: TRBJ2-2; CDR3 length: 15; clone size: .; D gene: .
CDR3 protein: CASSQAGGTSSWEQFF; CDR3 DNA: TGTGCCAGCAGCCAAGCGGGGGGTACCTCGTCGTGGGAGCAGTTCTTC; V gene: TRBV4-2; J gene: TRBJ2-1; CDR3 length: 16; clone size: once; D gene: TRBD2
CDR3 protein: CASSQRAIRTATNEKLFF; CDR3 DNA: TGCGCCAGCAGCCAACGCGCTATAAGGACTGCAACTAATGAAAAACTGTTTTTT; V gene: TRBV4-1; J gene: TRBJ1-4; CDR3 length: 18; clone size: .; D gene: .
CDR3 protein: CASSPRTSGPDTQYF; CDR3 DNA: TGTGCCAGCTCACCGCGGACTAGCGGGCCAGATACGCAGTATTTT; V gene: TRBV18; J gene: TRBJ2-3; CDR3 length: 15; clone size: .; D gene: TRBD2
CDR3 protein: CASSLVPGGGSSGYTF; CDR3 DNA: TGTGCCAGCAGCTTAGTGCCCGGGGGAGGGAGCAGTGGCTACACCTTC; V gene: TRBV7-6; J gene: TRBJ1-2; CDR3 length: 16; clone size: .; D gene: .
CDR3 protein: CASSSGGPGDTDTQYF; CDR3 DNA: TGTGCCAGCAGCTCGGGGGGTCCCGGGGACACAGATACGCAGTATTTT; V gene: TRBV11-3; J gene: TRBJ2-3; CDR3 length: 16; clone size: once; D gene: TRBD2
CDR3 protein: CASRLTANTGELFF; CDR3 DNA: TGCGCCAGCAGATTGACAGCGAACACCGGGGAGCTGTTTTTT; V gene: TRBV5-1; J gene: TRBJ2-2; CDR3 length: 14; clone size: .; D gene: .
CDR3 protein: CASSATPGSRKADTQYF; CDR3 DNA: TGTGCCAGCAGTGCCACTCCGGGATCTAGAAAGGCAGATACGCAGTATTTT; V gene: TRBV25-1; J gene: TRBJ2-3; CDR3 length: 17; clone size: .; D gene: .
CDR3 protein: CASSRLQGLRATSGYGYTF; CDR3 DNA: TGTGCCAGCAGTAGATTACAGGGTCTTAGGGCCACGAGCGGATATGGCTACACCTTC; V gene: TRBV27; J gene: TRBJ1-2; CDR3 length: 19; clone size: .; D gene: .
CDR3 protein: CASSVGGTSGGRTDTQYF; CDR3 DNA: TGTGCCAGCAGCGTAGGGGGCACTAGCGGGGGGCGCACAGATACGCAGTATTTT; V gene: TRBV9; J gene: TRBJ2-3; CDR3 length: 18; clone size: .; D gene: TRBD2
CDR3 protein: CASSLVQGVDGYTF; CDR3 DNA: TGCGCCAGCAGCTTGGTACAGGGGGTAGATGGCTACACCTTC; V gene: TRBV5-1; J gene: TRBJ1-2; CDR3 length: 14; clone size: .; D gene: TRBD1
CDR3 protein: CASSDGTSTYNEQFF; CDR3 DNA: TGTGCCAGCAGCGACGGGACTAGCACCTACAATGAGCAGTTCTTC; V gene: TRBV5-6; J gene: TRBJ2-1; CDR3 length: 15; clone size: .; D gene: TRBD2
CDR3 protein: CASSYIAGGLKETQYF; CDR3 DNA: TGCGCCAGCAGCTATATAGCGGGGGGCCTTAAAGAGACCCAGTACTTC; V gene: TRBV5-1; J gene: TRBJ2-5; CDR3 length: 16; clone size: .; D gene: TRBD2
CDR3 protein: CASSLILYEQYF; CDR3 DNA: TGTGCCAGCAGCCTTATCCTCTACGAGCAGTACTTC; V gene: TRBV7-2; J gene: TRBJ2-7; CDR3 length: 12; clone size: .; D gene: .
CDR3 protein: CASIPGWGANVLTF; CDR3 DNA: TGTGCCAGCATCCCAGGTTGGGGGGCCAACGTCCTGACTTTC; V gene: TRBV6-6; J gene: TRBJ2-6; CDR3 length: 14; clone size: .; D gene: .
CDR3 protein: CASSPPYGTGGSYEQYF; CDR3 DNA: TGTGCCAGCTCACCACCGTATGGGACCGGGGGGTCCTACGAGCAGTACTTC; V gene: TRBV18; J gene: TRBJ2-7; CDR3 length: 17; clone size: .; D gene: TRBD2
CDR3 protein: CASSAEQGSTEAFF; CDR3 DNA: TGTGCCAGCAGTGCGGAACAGGGGAGTACTGAAGCTTTCTTT; V gene: TRBV6-4; J gene: TRBJ1-1; CDR3 length: 14; clone size: .; D gene: TRBD1
CDR3 protein: CASVQAGSLGNEQFF; CDR3 DNA: TGTGCCAGCGTCCAAGCGGGGTCCTTGGGGAATGAGCAGTTCTTC; V gene: TRBV18; J gene: TRBJ2-1; CDR3 length: 15; clone size: .; D gene: TRBD2
CDR3 protein: CASSYSRQGYEQYF; CDR3 DNA: TGTGCCAGCAGTTACTCCCGACAGGGTTACGAGCAGTACTTC; V gene: TRBV6-5; J gene: TRBJ2-7; CDR3 length: 14; clone size: .; D gene: TRBD1
CDR3 protein: CASSWRTSGGMDTQYF; CDR3 DNA: TGCGCCAGCAGCTGGCGGACTAGCGGGGGGATGGATACGCAGTATTTT; V gene: TRBV5-1; J gene: TRBJ2-3; CDR3 length: 16; clone size: .; D gene: TRBD2
CDR3 protein: CASSPGTAYGYTF; CDR3 DNA: TGTGCCAGCAGCCCAGGGACAGCTTATGGCTACACCTTC; V gene: TRBV7-2; J gene: TRBJ1-2; CDR3 length: 13; clone size: few; D gene: TRBD1
CDR3 protein: CASSPGRTALIGTGELFF; CDR3 DNA: TGCGCCAGCAGCCCCGGACGGACAGCCCTCATCGGCACCGGGGAGCTGTTTTTT; V gene: TRBV5-1; J gene: TRBJ2-2; CDR3 length: 18; clone size: .; D gene: .
CDR3 protein: CASILTAPSTGELFF; CDR3 DNA: TGTGCCAGCATCCTGACTGCCCCGAGCACCGGGGAGCTGTTTTTT; V gene: TRBV7-9; J gene: TRBJ2-2; CDR3 length: 15; clone size: .; D gene: .
CDR3 protein: CASSSGTGVYNEQFF; CDR3 DNA: TGTGCCAGCAGCTCCGGGACAGGGGTCTACAATGAGCAGTTCTTC; V gene: TRBV11-2; J gene: TRBJ2-1; CDR3 length: 15; clone size: .; D gene: TRBD1
CDR3 protein: CASSKELLNTEAFF; CDR3 DNA: TGCGCCAGCAGTAAAGAGCTTTTGAACACTGAAGCTTTCTTT; V gene: TRBV5-1; J gene: TRBJ1-1; CDR3 length: 14; clone size: few; D gene: .
CDR3 protein: CASSPRQGMANEQFF; CDR3 DNA: TGTGCCAGCAGTCCTCGACAGGGAATGGCTAATGAGCAGTTCTTC; V gene: TRBV27; J gene: TRBJ2-1; CDR3 length: 15; clone size: .; D gene: TRBD1
CDR3 protein: CASSPYIAGGRNEQFF; CDR3 DNA: TGTGCCAGCAGCCCCTATATAGCGGGGGGGCGCAATGAGCAGTTCTTC; V gene: TRBV9; J gene: TRBJ2-1; CDR3 length: 16; clone size: .; D gene: TRBD2
CDR3 protein: CASSQGHRGRVQPQHF; CDR3 DNA: TGCGCCAGCAGCCAAGGTCACAGGGGGCGCGTTCAGCCCCAGCATTTT; V gene: TRBV4-1; J gene: TRBJ1-5; CDR3 length: 16; clone size: .; D gene: TRBD1
CDR3 protein: CASSSRQGGIVGTQYF; CDR3 DNA: TGCGCCAGCAGCAGCCGACAGGGGGGGATTGTCGGTACGCAGTATTTT; V gene: TRBV4-3; J gene: TRBJ2-3; CDR3 length: 16; clone size: .; D gene: TRBD1
CDR3 protein: CASSLFGPAAKNIQYF; CDR3 DNA: TGTGCCAGCAGCTTGTTTGGGCCGGCAGCCAAAAACATTCAGTACTTC; V gene: TRBV5-4; J gene: TRBJ2-4; CDR3 length: 16; clone size: .; D gene: .
CDR3 protein: CASSLEGRTGVNTEAFF; CDR3 DNA: TGTGCCAGCAGCTTAGAAGGAAGGACAGGGGTGAACACTGAAGCTTTCTTT; V gene: TRBV7-2; J gene: TRBJ1-1; CDR3 length: 17; clone size: .; D gene: TRBD1
CDR3 protein: CAWSVQAEAFF; CDR3 DNA: TGTGCCTGGAGTGTACAGGCAGAAGCTTTCTTT; V gene: TRBV30; J gene: TRBJ1-1; CDR3 length: 11; clone size: .; D gene: .
CDR3 protein: CASSPSAGASGYTF; CDR3 DNA: TGTGCCAGCAGCCCCTCGGCAGGGGCGAGCGGCTACACCTTC; V gene: TRBV6-5; J gene: TRBJ1-2; CDR3 length: 14; clone size: .; D gene: .
CDR3 protein: CASSRRQGNTEAFF; CDR3 DNA: TGTGCCAGCAGCCGAAGACAGGGGAACACTGAAGCTTTCTTT; V gene: TRBV6-5; J gene: TRBJ1-1; CDR3 length: 14; clone size: .; D gene: TRBD1
CDR3 protein: CASSVVGLAVTDTQYF; CDR3 DNA: TGTGCCAGCAGCGTAGTGGGACTAGCGGTTACAGATACGCAGTATTTT; V gene: TRBV9; J gene: TRBJ2-3; CDR3 length: 16; clone size: .; D gene: TRBD2
CDR3 protein: CASSFEGALNIQYF; CDR3 DNA: TGTGCCAGCAGCTTCGAAGGGGCACTAAACATTCAGTACTTC; V gene: TRBV11-2; J gene: TRBJ2-4; CDR3 length: 14; clone size: .; D gene: .
CDR3 protein: CATSREGRSTEAFF; CDR3 DNA: TGTGCCACCAGCAGAGAGGGGCGGAGCACTGAAGCTTTCTTT; V gene: TRBV15; J gene: TRBJ1-1; CDR3 length: 14; clone size: .; D gene: .